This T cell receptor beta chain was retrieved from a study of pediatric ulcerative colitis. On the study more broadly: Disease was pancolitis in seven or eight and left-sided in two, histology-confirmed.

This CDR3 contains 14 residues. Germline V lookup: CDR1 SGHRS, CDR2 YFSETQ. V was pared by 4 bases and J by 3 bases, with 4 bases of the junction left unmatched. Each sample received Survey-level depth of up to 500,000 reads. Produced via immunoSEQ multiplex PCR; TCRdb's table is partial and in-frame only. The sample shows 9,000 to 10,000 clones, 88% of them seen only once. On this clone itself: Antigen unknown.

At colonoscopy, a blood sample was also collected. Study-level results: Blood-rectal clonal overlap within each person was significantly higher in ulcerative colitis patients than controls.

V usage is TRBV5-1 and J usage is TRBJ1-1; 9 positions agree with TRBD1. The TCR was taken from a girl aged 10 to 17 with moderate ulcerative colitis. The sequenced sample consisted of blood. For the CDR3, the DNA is TGCGCCAGCAGCCAAGGGACAGGGTACACTGAAGCTTTCTTT. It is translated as CASSQGTGYTEAFF.